Each of the 15 T cell receptor beta chains below was sequenced from the same sample in a study of cytomegalovirus exposure and HLA in healthy donors. Only in-frame clones appear in the TCRdb table, and some are missing; sequencing was by immunoSEQ multiplex PCR. The sample yields roughly 68,000 clones, approximately 96% seen once. Sequencing was done on a sample of PBMCs. These receptors were obtained from a man aged 18 to 35 in good health and CMV-seronegative.

This chain connects TRBV18 to TRBJ1-2; 10 nucleotides align to TRBD1. The CDR3 is 16 residues long. V lost 3 bases, J lost 3 bases, and 7 bases stayed unmatched. Germline V gives CDR1 KGHSH, CDR2 LQKENI. CDR3 sequence: CASSPGTGVSYYGYTF. The CDR3 nucleotides are TGTGCCAGCTCACCCGGGACAGGGGTGAGCTACTATGGCTACACCTTC.

The chain employs TRBV5-4 and TRBJ2-3; 8 bases fit TRBD2. Germline CDR1 SGHNT, CDR2 YYREEE (reference sequence). This CDR3 is built from 16 residues. V trimming: 4 bases; J trimming: 2 bases; junction bases outside the gene matches: 9. As DNA, the CDR3 is TGTGCCAGCAGCCCCGGGACTAGAGGCAACACAGATACGCAGTATTTT. It specifies CASSPGTRGNTDTQYF.

CDR3 sequence: CASSGQGLTEAFF. The CDR3 DNA reads as TGTGCCAGCAGTGGACAGGGCTTGACTGAAGCTTTCTTT. V and J are TRBV6-5 and TRBJ1-1, with TRBD1 identical over 8 bases. Trimming cost V 5 bases and J 5 bases; bases outside gene matches: 4. The CDR3 has 13 amino acids. From germline, CDR1 is MNHEY and CDR2 SVGAGI.

The chain uses TRBV6-6 and TRBJ1-1, with D uncertain. The V gene's germline CDR1 is MNHNY and CDR2 SVGAGI (reference sequence). The CDR3 is made up of 11 amino acids. Trimming took 5 bases from V and 8 from J, leaving 9 bases between them. CDR3 amino acids: CASSQYREAFF. In nucleotides, the CDR3 is TGTGCCAGCAGTCAATACAGAGAAGCTTTCTTT.

This chain uses TRBV7-6 with TRBJ1-1, with D possibly matching TRBD1 (5 bases). CDR1 and CDR2 from the germline V gene are SGHVS and FNYEAQ. The CDR3 length is 12 residues. V was pared by 6 bases and J by 5 bases, with 10 bases between. CDR3 nucleotide sequence: TGTGCCAGCAGGGCCGGGGGGACTGAAGCTTTCTTT. Translation gives CASRAGGTEAFF.

This chain connects TRBV6-5 to TRBJ1-1, with TRBD1 identical over 7 bases. This CDR3 region has 15 residues. With 0 bases clipped from V and 5 bases from J, the junction kept 6 bases outside the gene matches. Per germline, CDR1 MNHEY and CDR2 SVGAGI. For the CDR3, the DNA is TGTGCCAGCAGTTACTCCGGCAGGGGGAAGACTGAAGCTTTCTTT. Its translation: CASSYSGRGKTEAFF.

The J gene is TRBJ1-1, the V gene TRBV27, with D uncertain. Germline-derived CDR1 and CDR2 are MNHEY and SMNVEV (reference sequence). The CDR3 covers 12 residues. Deletions cut 5 bases from V and 8 bases from J, with 12 bases between. DNA of the CDR3: TGTGCCAGCAGTGGACTGACGGACGAAGCTTTCTTT. Its translation is CASSGLTDEAFF.

The chain links TRBV7-6 to TRBJ2-2; perhaps TRBD1 as D (6 bases). In germline, CDR1 is SGHVS, CDR2 FNYEAQ. Trimming cost V 0 bases and J 6 bases, with 8 bases left between them. The CDR3 sequence is 14 residues long. The CDR3 protein is CASSLATGSGELFF. In nucleotides, the CDR3 is TGTGCCAGCAGCTTAGCCACAGGGTCCGGGGAGCTGTTTTTT. The complete variable domain, with remaining parts taken from reference TRBV7-6 and TRBJ2-2, reads GAGVSQSPRYKVTKRGQDVALRCDPISGHVSLYWYRQALGQGPEFLTYFNYEAQQDKSGLPNDRFSAERPEGSISTLTIQRTEQRDSAMYRCASSLATGSGELFFGEGSRLTVL.

This clone was seen just once. The rearrangement joins TRBV2 to TRBJ1-1; weak D call: TRBD1 (5 bases). The CDR3 sequence is 14 residues long. The V gene lost 6 bases and the J gene lost 3 bases, with 14 bases spanning the gap. In germline, CDR1 is SNHLY, CDR2 FYNNEI. The CDR3 protein is CASRGRLVDTEAFF. The DNA for the CDR3 is TGTGCCAGCAGGGGGCGTTTAGTGGACACTGAAGCTTTCTTT.

This chain links TRBV6-1 with TRBJ2-1; the match to TRBD1 covers 7 bases. Germline CDR1 is MNHNS and CDR2 is SASEGT. With 6 bases clipped from V and 4 bases from J, the junction kept 6 bases outside the gene matches. CDR3 size: 14 residues. The CDR3 protein is CASRRDSQYNEQFF. The CDR3 DNA reads TGTGCCAGCAGGAGGGACAGCCAATACAATGAGCAGTTCTTC.

The rearrangement uses TRBV5-4 and TRBJ1-2; 9 positions agree with TRBD1. CDR3 size: 16 residues. The germline gives CDR1 SGHNT, CDR2 YYREEE (reference sequence). Trimming at V came to 5 bases and at J to 6 bases, leaving 14 bases not matched to a gene. Here the CDR3 DNA reads TGTGCCAGCAGTTCAGGGACAGGGATTCTGGGGAATGGCTACACCTTC. Protein: CASSSGTGILGNGYTF.

This rearrangement joins TRBV28 to TRBJ1-6; 7 positions match TRBD1. Germline assignment: CDR1 MDHEN and CDR2 SYDVKM. The CDR3 is made up of 19 amino acids. The V gene end was trimmed by 6 bases and the J gene end by 0 bases; junction bases not matched to a gene: 14. This CDR3 reads CASSPPSWTGSSYNSPLHF. The CDR3 DNA follows: TGTGCCAGCAGCCCGCCCTCCTGGACAGGAAGCTCCTATAATTCACCCCTCCACTTT.

V gene TRBV18 combines with J gene TRBJ1-2; TRBD1 aligns across 7 bases. Germline V gene lookup returns CDR1 KGHSH and CDR2 LQKENI. The CDR3 length is 15 residues. The ends lost 2 bases at V and 1 base at J; junction bases unmatched: 4. This CDR3 reads CASSPEGALNYGYTF. Written as DNA, the CDR3 is TGTGCCAGCTCACCAGAGGGGGCCCTTAACTATGGCTACACCTTC. The whole variable domain, filled in from reference TRBV18 and TRBJ1-2, reads NAGVMQNPRHLVRRRGQEARLRCSPMKGHSHVYWYRQLPEEGLKFMVYLQKENIIDESGMPKERFSAEFPKEGPSILRIQQVVRGDSAAYFCASSPEGALNYGYTFGSGTRLTVV.

The DNA for the CDR3 is TGTGCCAGCAGTTCCAGGGCCGAGCAGTACTTC. Amino acid sequence: CASSSRAEQYF. V is TRBV6-5 and J is TRBJ2-7; possible D gene TRBD1, 5 bases. CDR1 is MNHEY and CDR2 is SVGAGI in the germline V gene. CDR3 size: 11 residues. The germline V and J ends were trimmed by 4 bases and 6 bases, with 7 bases remaining between them.

The chain links TRBV7-9 to TRBJ2-3, with 9 bases matching TRBD2. V was pared by 4 bases and J by 6 bases, with 5 bases of the junction left unmatched. Germline CDR1 and CDR2: SEHNR and FQNEAQ (reference sequence). The CDR3 length is 14 residues. CDR3: CASSSSGRLDTQYF. The CDR3 DNA sequence: TGTGCCAGCAGCTCCAGCGGGAGGCTGGATACGCAGTATTTT. The whole variable domain, filled in from reference TRBV7-9 and TRBJ2-3, reads DTGVSQNPRHKITKRGQNVTFRCDPISEHNRLYWYRQTLGQGPEFLTYFQNEAQLEKSRLLSDRFSAERPKGSFSTLEIQRTEQGDSAMYLCASSSSGRLDTQYFGPGTRLTVL.